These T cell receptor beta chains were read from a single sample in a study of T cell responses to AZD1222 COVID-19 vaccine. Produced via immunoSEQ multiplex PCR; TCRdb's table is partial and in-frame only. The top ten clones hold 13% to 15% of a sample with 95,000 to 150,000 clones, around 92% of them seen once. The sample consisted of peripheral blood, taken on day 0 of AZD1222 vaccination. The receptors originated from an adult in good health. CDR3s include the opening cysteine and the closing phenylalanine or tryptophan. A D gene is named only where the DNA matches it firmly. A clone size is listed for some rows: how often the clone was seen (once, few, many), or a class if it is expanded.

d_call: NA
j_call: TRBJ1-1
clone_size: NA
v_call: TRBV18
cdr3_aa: CASSPPYRTEAFF
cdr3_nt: TGTGCCAGCTCACCTCCTTATAGAACTGAAGCTTTCTTT

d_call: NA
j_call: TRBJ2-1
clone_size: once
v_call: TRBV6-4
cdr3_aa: CASSEAGQKSDEQFF
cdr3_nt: TGTGCCAGCAGTGAAGCGGGACAAAAGAGCGATGAGCAGTTCTTC

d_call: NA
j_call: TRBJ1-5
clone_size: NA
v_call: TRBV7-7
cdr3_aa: CASSLDWYQPQHF
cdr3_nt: TGTGCCAGCAGCTTAGACTGGTATCAGCCCCAGCATTTT

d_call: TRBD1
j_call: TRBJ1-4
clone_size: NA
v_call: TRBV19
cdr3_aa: CASSVGQGSGNEKLFF
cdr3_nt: TGTGCCAGTAGTGTCGGACAGGGAAGTGGGAATGAAAAACTGTTTTTT

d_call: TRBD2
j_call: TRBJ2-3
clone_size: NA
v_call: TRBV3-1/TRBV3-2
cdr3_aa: CASSQELAGPYLTQYF
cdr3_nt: TGTGCCAGCAGCCAAGAGCTAGCGGGACCGTATCTTACGCAGTATTTT

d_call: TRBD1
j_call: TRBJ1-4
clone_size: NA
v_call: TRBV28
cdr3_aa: CASRGTALAIVNEKLFF
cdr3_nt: TGTGCCAGCAGGGGGACAGCACTTGCTATTGTTAATGAAAAACTGTTTTTT

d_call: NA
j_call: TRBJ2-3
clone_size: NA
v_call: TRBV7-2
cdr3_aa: CASTSTRLDTQYF
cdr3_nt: TGTGCCAGCACCTCGACCCGTTTAGATACGCAGTATTTT

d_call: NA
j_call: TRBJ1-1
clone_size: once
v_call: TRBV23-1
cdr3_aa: CASSHRTGQGDEAFF
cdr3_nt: TGCGCCAGCAGTCACAGGACCGGGCAGGGTGATGAAGCTTTCTTT

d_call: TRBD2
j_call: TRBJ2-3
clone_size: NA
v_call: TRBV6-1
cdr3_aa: CASSVILAGGTDTQYF
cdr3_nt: TGTGCCAGCAGTGTTATACTAGCGGGGGGCACAGATACGCAGTATTTT

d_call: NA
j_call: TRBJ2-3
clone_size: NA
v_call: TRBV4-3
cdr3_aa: CASSQGLGLTDTQYF
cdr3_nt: TGCGCCAGCAGCCAAGGACTAGGTTTAACAGATACGCAGTATTTT

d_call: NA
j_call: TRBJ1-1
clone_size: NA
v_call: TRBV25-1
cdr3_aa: CASIGIRPEGGTEAFF
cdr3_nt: TGTGCCAGCATAGGTATAAGGCCGGAGGGGGGCACTGAAGCTTTCTTT

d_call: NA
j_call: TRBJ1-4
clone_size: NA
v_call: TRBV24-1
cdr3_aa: CATSSANEKLFF
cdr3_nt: TGTGCCACCTCTTCCGCTAATGAAAAACTGTTTTTT

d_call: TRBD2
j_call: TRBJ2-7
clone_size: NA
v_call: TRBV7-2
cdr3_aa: CASSFGNIVAGEQYF
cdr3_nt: TGTGCCAGCAGCTTTGGGAACATAGTAGCGGGTGAGCAGTACTTC

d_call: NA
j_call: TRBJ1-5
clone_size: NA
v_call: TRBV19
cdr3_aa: CASSIGGFNQPQHF
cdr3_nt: TGTGCCAGTAGTATAGGAGGGTTCAATCAGCCCCAGCATTTT

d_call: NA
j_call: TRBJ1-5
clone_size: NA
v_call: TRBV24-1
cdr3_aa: CATSPGPSGPQHF
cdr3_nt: TGTGCCACCAGCCCAGGGCCCTCGGGGCCCCAGCATTTT

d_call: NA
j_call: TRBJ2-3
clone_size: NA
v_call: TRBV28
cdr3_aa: CASSTGVDTQYF
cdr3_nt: TGTGCCAGCAGTACGGGGGTGGATACGCAGTATTTT

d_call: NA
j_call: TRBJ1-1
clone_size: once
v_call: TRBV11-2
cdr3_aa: CASSLVRVRNTEAFF
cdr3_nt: TGTGCCAGCAGCTTAGTTCGAGTGAGGAACACTGAAGCTTTCTTT

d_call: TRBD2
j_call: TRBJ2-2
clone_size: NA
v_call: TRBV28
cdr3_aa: CASSTTPGLSLATGELFF
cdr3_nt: TGTGCCAGCAGTACCACGCCGGGACTATCCTTGGCCACCGGGGAGCTGTTTTTT

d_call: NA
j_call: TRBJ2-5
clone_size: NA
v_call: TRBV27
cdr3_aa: CASSQDRIQETQYF
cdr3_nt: TGTGCCAGCAGTCAAGACAGGATCCAAGAGACCCAGTACTTC

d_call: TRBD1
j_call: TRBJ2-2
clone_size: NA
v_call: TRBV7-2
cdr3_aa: CASSPDRADTGELFF
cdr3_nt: TGTGCCAGCAGCCCAGACAGGGCGGACACCGGGGAGCTGTTTTTT

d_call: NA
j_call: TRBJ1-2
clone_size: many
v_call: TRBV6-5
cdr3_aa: CASSLDSNYGYTF
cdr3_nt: TGTGCCAGCTCCCTGGACAGCAACTATGGCTACACCTTC

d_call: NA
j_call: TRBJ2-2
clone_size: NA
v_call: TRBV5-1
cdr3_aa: CASSFTVNTGELFF
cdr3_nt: TGCGCCAGCAGCTTCACGGTGAACACCGGGGAGCTGTTTTTT

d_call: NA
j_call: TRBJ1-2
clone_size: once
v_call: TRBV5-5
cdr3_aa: CASSDVWTPANYGYTF
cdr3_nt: TGTGCCAGCAGCGACGTATGGACCCCGGCTAACTATGGCTACACCTTC

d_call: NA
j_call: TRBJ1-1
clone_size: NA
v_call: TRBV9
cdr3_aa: CASSGGAHRNGPEAFF
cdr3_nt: TGTGCCAGCAGCGGCGGGGCACATCGGAATGGCCCTGAAGCTTTCTTT

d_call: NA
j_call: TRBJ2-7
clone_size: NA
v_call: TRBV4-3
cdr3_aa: CASSQVVVRGKDYEQYF
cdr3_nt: TGCGCCAGCAGCCAAGTAGTGGTGAGGGGGAAAGACTACGAGCAGTACTTC

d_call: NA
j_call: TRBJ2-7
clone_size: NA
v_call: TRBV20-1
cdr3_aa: CSVGSAYEQYF
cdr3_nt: TGCAGTGTCGGGAGCGCCTACGAGCAGTACTTC

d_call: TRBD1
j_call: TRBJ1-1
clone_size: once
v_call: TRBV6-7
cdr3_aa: CASSYSKGAPEF
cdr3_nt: TGTGCCAGCAGTTACTCGAAGGGGGCTCCCGAATTT

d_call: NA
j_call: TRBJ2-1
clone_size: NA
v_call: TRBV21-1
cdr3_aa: CASSKVGGLAGRGNEQFF
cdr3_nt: TGTGCCAGCAGCAAAGTGGGGGGACTAGCGGGACGAGGCAATGAGCAGTTCTTC

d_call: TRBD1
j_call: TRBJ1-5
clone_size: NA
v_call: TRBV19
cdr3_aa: CASDRGRNQPQHF
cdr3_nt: TGTGCCAGTGACAGGGGGCGGAATCAGCCCCAGCATTTT

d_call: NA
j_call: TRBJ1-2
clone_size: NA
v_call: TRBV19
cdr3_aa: CASRNDRTFFGYTF
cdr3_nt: TGTGCCAGTAGAAACGACAGGACGTTTTTTGGCTACACCTTC

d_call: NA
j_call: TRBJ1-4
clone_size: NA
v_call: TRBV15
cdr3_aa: CATSIVSGPTPEKLFF
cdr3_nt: TGTGCCACCAGCATAGTATCGGGTCCTACGCCGGAAAAACTGTTTTTT

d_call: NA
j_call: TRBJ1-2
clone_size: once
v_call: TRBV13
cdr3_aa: CASSSWDSLGGGYTF
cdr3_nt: TGTGCCAGCAGCTCTTGGGACTCCCTAGGAGGCGGCTACACCTTC

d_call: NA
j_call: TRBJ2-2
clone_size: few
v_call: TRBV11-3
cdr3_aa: CASSSGRITNTGELFF
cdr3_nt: TGTGCCAGCAGCTCGGGACGAATCACGAACACCGGGGAGCTGTTTTTT

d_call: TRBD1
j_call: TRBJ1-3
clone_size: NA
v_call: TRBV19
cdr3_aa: CASSSRGQFSGNTIYF
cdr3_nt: TGTGCCAGTAGTAGCAGGGGACAGTTCTCTGGAAACACCATATATTTT

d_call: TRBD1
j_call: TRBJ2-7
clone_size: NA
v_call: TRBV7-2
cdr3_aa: CASSPTGTGWYEQYF
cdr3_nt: TGTGCCAGCAGCCCAACCGGGACAGGGTGGTACGAGCAGTACTTC

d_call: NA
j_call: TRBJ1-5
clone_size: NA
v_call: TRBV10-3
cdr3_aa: CAISWGNNQPQHF
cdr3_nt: TGTGCCATCAGTTGGGGGAACAATCAGCCCCAGCATTTT

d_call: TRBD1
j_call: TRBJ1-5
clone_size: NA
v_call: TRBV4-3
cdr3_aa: CASSQGTGGSRQPQHF
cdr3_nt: TGCGCCAGCAGCCAAGGGACAGGGGGGTCGCGGCAGCCCCAGCATTTT

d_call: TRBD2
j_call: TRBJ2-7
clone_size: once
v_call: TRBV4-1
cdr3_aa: CASSQEVRGTSGSISSYEQYF
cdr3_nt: TGCGCCAGCAGCCAAGAAGTTAGGGGGACTAGCGGGAGTATTAGCTCCTACGAGCAGTACTTC

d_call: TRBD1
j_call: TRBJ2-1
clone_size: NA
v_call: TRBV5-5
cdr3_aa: CASSIDRANEQFF
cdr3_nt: TGTGCCAGCAGCATCGACAGGGCCAATGAGCAGTTCTTC

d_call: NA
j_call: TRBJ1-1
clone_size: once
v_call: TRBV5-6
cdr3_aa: CASSLASYRAGNTEAFF
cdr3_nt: TGTGCCAGCAGCTTGGCCAGTTACAGGGCAGGGAACACTGAAGCTTTCTTT

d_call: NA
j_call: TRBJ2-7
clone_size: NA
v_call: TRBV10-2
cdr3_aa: CASSQVGGGGYEQYF
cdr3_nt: TGCGCCAGCAGCCAGGTGGGGGGAGGAGGCTACGAGCAGTACTTC

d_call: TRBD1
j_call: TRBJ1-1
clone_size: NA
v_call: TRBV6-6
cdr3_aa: CASSYGTGPEPSSAFF
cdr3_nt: TGTGCCAGCAGTTACGGGACAGGCCCGGAACCTAGCAGCGCTTTCTTT

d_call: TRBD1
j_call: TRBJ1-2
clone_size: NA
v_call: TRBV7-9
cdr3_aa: CASSFSGTVYGYTF
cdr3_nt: TGTGCCAGCAGTTTCTCCGGGACAGTCTATGGCTACACCTTC

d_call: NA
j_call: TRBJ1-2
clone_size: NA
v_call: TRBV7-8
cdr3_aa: CASSPREGYGYTF
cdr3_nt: TGTGCCAGCAGCCCCAGGGAGGGCTATGGCTACACCTTC